This T cell receptor (beta chain) emerged from a study of control samples from healthy donors and cancer patients. The method was immunoSEQ multiplex PCR; TCRdb's version includes in-frame clones alone and lacks a portion of them. Here the sample spans over 50,000 clones, around 90% being singletons. Germline V gives CDR1 MGHRA, CDR2 YSYEKL. This CDR3 spans 13 amino acids. V lost 5 bases and J 8 bases, leaving 15 bases between the germline ends. The sequence was obtained from a man aged 50 to 59 in good health. The chain uses TRBV4-1 and TRBJ1-2; D is perhaps TRBD1 (5 bases). Sequenced material: blood. In nucleotides, the CDR3 is TGCGCCAGCAGCTGGGGGATAGGTGGGGGCTACACCTTC. It yields the protein CASSWGIGGGYTF.